This T cell receptor beta chain emerged from a study of Ad26.COV2.S vaccination and SARS-CoV-2 variants. The V and J ends lost 3 bases and 5 bases respectively, with 13 bases between them. This CDR3 spans 15 amino acids. CDR1 LGHDT and CDR2 YNNKEL come from the germline V gene (reference sequence). Regarding treatment: roughly 20 received Ad26.COV2.S at low or high dose, single or two shots; 5 received placebo; per-sample allocation not given. Following the first vaccine or placebo injection, samples were taken on day 63. Produced via immunoSEQ multiplex PCR; TCRdb's table is partial and in-frame only. The repertoire holds 440,000 or so clones, with roughly nine tenths as singletons.

The receptor's source is a person between 18 and 65 years old who received the Ad26.COV2.S COVID-19 vaccine or a placebo. This sample comprised peripheral blood, obtained in a trial of Ad26.COV2.S vaccine versus placebo. The chain has TRBV3-1 (or the pseudogene TRBV3-2) and TRBJ2-2, with a possible D match to TRBD2 (5 bases). CDR3 sequence reads: CASSQRSPGTGELFF. CDR3 nucleotide sequence: TGTGCCAGCAGCCAGAGGAGTCCGGGAACCGGGGAGCTGTTTTTT.